A single sample gave rise to the 8 T cell receptor beta chains below, sequenced in a study of blood T cells in healthy people across ages. Next came a second PCR, run for about 7 to 11 cycles, which used a sample-barcoded 5' primer along with a J-beta primer mix. A single record per CDR3 protein comes from TCRdb applying MiXCR to the 5' RACE reads. Counted here are about 680,000 distinct CDR3 sequences, around 48% occurring once; the ten biggest clones make up around a third. The specimen sequenced was blood. The source is a woman aged 55-75 years in good health.

The genes are TRBV27 and TRBJ1-1; tentatively, D is TRBD1 (6 bases). In germline, CDR1 is MNHEY, CDR2 SMNVEV (reference sequence). The V gene lost 2 bases and the J gene lost 7 bases, with 14 bases spanning the gap. CDR3 length: 14 amino acids. The CDR3 loop is CASSLGPGAGEAFF. CDR3 sequence (DNA): TGTGCCAGCAGTTTAGGTCCGGGGGCGGGTGAAGCTTTCTTT.

The chain carries TRBV3-1 and TRBJ2-1, with TRBD2 matching over 11 bases. The CDR3 length is 16 residues. From germline, CDR1 is LGHDT and CDR2 YNNKEL (reference sequence). V lost 0 bases, J lost 10 bases, and 8 bases stayed unmatched. The CDR3 DNA reads as TGTGCCAGCAGCCAAGATAGGACTAGCGGGCTGGGGGAGCAGTTCTTC. Its protein product is CASSQDRTSGLGEQFF.

The chain is built from TRBV30 and TRBJ2-4, with 8 bases identical to TRBD2. The J call may not be correct, given that the DNA end is closer to TRBJ2-7. The CDR3 is made up of 13 amino acids. CDR1 GTSNPN and CDR2 SVGIG come from the germline V gene (reference sequence). The CDR3 loop is CAWSFVREGEQYF. CDR3 nucleotides: TGTGCCTGGAGTTTTGTACGGGAGGGCGAGCAGTACTTC.

The V gene is TRBV29-1, the J gene TRBJ2-5; D unresolved. Germline loops: CDR1 SQVTM, CDR2 ANQGSEA. With 4 bases removed from V and 5 bases from J, the gap between germline ends came to 11 bases. The CDR3 extends over 12 amino acids. The CDR3 here is CSVVQADETQYF. CDR3 in DNA: TGCAGCGTTGTTCAGGCCGACGAGACCCAGTACTTC.

The V call is TRBV29-1, the J call TRBJ2-7; weak D call: TRBD1 (8 bases). Germline V gene data show CDR1 as SQVTM and CDR2 as ANQGSEA. CDR3 size: 12 residues. With 7 bases removed from V and 9 bases from J, the gap between germline ends came to 19 bases. CDR3: CSARTGTTSQYF. CDR3 coding DNA: TGCAGCGCTAGGACAGGGACTACTTCGCAGTACTTC.

The chain employs TRBV5-1 and TRBJ2-5; perhaps TRBD2 as D (6 bases). CDR1 and CDR2 (germline): SGHRS, YFSETQ. The CDR3 sequence is 15 residues long. V was pared by 0 bases and J by 11 bases, with 20 bases between. The CDR3 nucleotides read TGCGCCAGCAGCTTGGGGCGGGACCTGGGGAATGAGCAGTACTTC. This translates into CASSLGRDLGNEQYF.

V and J are TRBV29-1 and TRBJ1-1; possibly TRBD1 for D (6 bases). Trimming took 4 bases from V and 3 from J, leaving 18 bases between them. The CDR3 consists of 15 residues. The germline V gene has CDR1 SQVTM and CDR2 ANQGSEA. CDR3 in DNA: TGCAGCGTTGGGGGAGGGAGGGGGGTGGACACTGAAGCTTTCTTT. It translates to CSVGGGRGVDTEAFF.

The rearrangement uses TRBV7-9 and TRBJ1-1, with 9 bases fitting TRBD1. The junction had 11 bases not matched to a gene; V was cut back by 4 bases and J by 5 bases. This CDR3 region has 16 residues. Per the germline V gene, CDR1 is SEHNR and CDR2 is FQNEAQ (reference sequence). CDR3 loop: CASSSPSGQGNTEAFF. The CDR3 region has the DNA TGTGCCAGCAGCTCGCCGTCGGGACAGGGAAATACTGAAGCTTTCTTT.